The rows below give T cell receptor beta chains drawn from one sample of a study of early T cells in non-severe SARS-CoV-2 infection. TCRdb re-called the 5' RACE reads with MiXCR, one entry per CDR3 protein. The data show some 39,000 distinct CDR3 sequences, 7% to 8% seen once. Sequenced: whole blood. The receptors originated from an adult who was a healthcare worker with PCR-confirmed SARS-CoV-2 infection or an uninfected control (not recorded which). The CDR3 runs from the conserved cysteine through the conserved F or W. Each record gives: J gene, V gene, D gene, clone size, CDR3 protein, CDR3 DNA. D genes are given only for firm matches. Clone size appears in some rows only: once, few, many, or a class for an expanded clone.

j_call: TRBJ2-5
v_call: TRBV12-3/TRBV12-4
d_call: -
clone_size: many
cdr3_aa: CASSLWQEETQYF
cdr3_nt: TGTGCCAGCAGTTTATGGCAGGAAGAGACCCAGTACTTC

j_call: TRBJ1-5
v_call: TRBV12-3/TRBV12-4
d_call: -
clone_size: many
cdr3_aa: CASSYSRGNSNQPQHF
cdr3_nt: TGTGCCAGCAGTTACAGTCGGGGCAATAGCAATCAGCCCCAGCATTTT

j_call: TRBJ2-3
v_call: TRBV12-3/TRBV12-4
d_call: -
clone_size: medium-sized
cdr3_aa: CASSLPRRTDTQYF
cdr3_nt: TGTGCCAGCAGTTTACCCAGGAGGACAGATACGCAGTATTTT

j_call: TRBJ1-1
v_call: TRBV3-1
d_call: -
clone_size: -
cdr3_aa: CASSQEDYSEAFF
cdr3_nt: TGTGCCAGCAGCCAAGAAGACTACTCTGAAGCTTTCTTT

j_call: TRBJ2-7
v_call: TRBV20-1
d_call: -
clone_size: many
cdr3_aa: CSARGAQGQGTYEQYF
cdr3_nt: TGCAGTGCTAGAGGAGCCCAGGGGCAGGGAACCTACGAGCAGTACTTC

j_call: TRBJ1-4
v_call: TRBV7-9
d_call: TRBD1
clone_size: few
cdr3_aa: CASSFQQGAREKLFF
cdr3_nt: TGTGCCAGCAGCTTTCAACAGGGGGCGAGAGAAAAACTGTTTTTT

j_call: TRBJ2-7
v_call: TRBV5-4
d_call: -
clone_size: -
cdr3_aa: CASSLDRRASYEQYF
cdr3_nt: TGTGCCAGCAGCTTGGATAGGAGGGCGTCCTACGAGCAGTACTTC

j_call: TRBJ1-5
v_call: TRBV18
d_call: TRBD1
clone_size: many
cdr3_aa: CASSQNPGTGELQPQHF
cdr3_nt: TGTGCCAGCTCACAAAATCCCGGGACAGGGGAGTTACAGCCCCAGCATTTT

j_call: TRBJ2-3
v_call: TRBV29-1
d_call: TRBD1
clone_size: -
cdr3_aa: CSGTGTSTSTDTQYF
cdr3_nt: TGCAGCGGGACAGGGACGTCGACTAGCACAGATACGCAGTATTTT

j_call: TRBJ2-7
v_call: TRBV28
d_call: -
clone_size: few
cdr3_aa: CASSMNPVKQYF
cdr3_nt: TGTGCCAGCAGTATGAACCCCGTCAAGCAGTACTTC

j_call: TRBJ2-1
v_call: TRBV20-1
d_call: TRBD2
clone_size: -
cdr3_aa: CSARGLAEHRQFF
cdr3_nt: TGCAGTGCTAGGGGACTAGCCGAGCACCGGCAGTTCTTC

j_call: TRBJ2-1
v_call: TRBV3-1
d_call: -
clone_size: many
cdr3_aa: CASSLNPGTYNEQFF
cdr3_nt: TGTGCCAGCAGCCTAAATCCCGGGACCTACAATGAGCAGTTCTTC

j_call: TRBJ2-1
v_call: TRBV12-3/TRBV12-4
d_call: -
clone_size: many
cdr3_aa: CASSLNREREQFF
cdr3_nt: TGTGCCAGCAGTTTAAACCGGGAACGGGAGCAGTTCTTC

j_call: TRBJ2-3
v_call: TRBV6-6
d_call: TRBD2
clone_size: -
cdr3_aa: CASSYFGGTTRDTQYF
cdr3_nt: TGTGCCAGCAGTTATTTCGGGGGGACTACGAGAGATACGCAGTATTTT

j_call: TRBJ2-3
v_call: TRBV12-3/TRBV12-4
d_call: TRBD1
clone_size: many
cdr3_aa: CASSIGQGGDTQYF
cdr3_nt: TGTGCCAGCAGTATCGGACAGGGGGGAGATACGCAGTATTTT

j_call: TRBJ2-1
v_call: TRBV19
d_call: -
clone_size: many
cdr3_aa: CASSIRETYNEQFF
cdr3_nt: TGTGCCAGTAGTATCAGGGAGACCTACAATGAGCAGTTCTTC

j_call: TRBJ2-7
v_call: TRBV4-3
d_call: -
clone_size: few
cdr3_aa: CASSQDDRYEQYF
cdr3_nt: TGCGCCAGCAGCCAAGACGACAGGTACGAGCAGTACTTC

j_call: TRBJ2-3
v_call: TRBV4-3
d_call: -
clone_size: few
cdr3_aa: CASSLATPGSGTDTQYF
cdr3_nt: TGCGCCAGCAGCCTCGCCACACCCGGTTCGGGCACAGATACGCAGTATTTT

j_call: TRBJ2-7
v_call: TRBV4-3
d_call: -
clone_size: few
cdr3_aa: CASSPGHALSYEQYF
cdr3_nt: TGCGCCAGCAGCCCAGGACACGCATTGTCCTACGAGCAGTACTTC

j_call: TRBJ2-1
v_call: TRBV12-3/TRBV12-4
d_call: -
clone_size: many
cdr3_aa: CSTGAPYNEQFF
cdr3_nt: TGTAGTACGGGGGCCCCCTACAATGAGCAGTTCTTC

j_call: TRBJ1-2
v_call: TRBV4-2
d_call: -
clone_size: -
cdr3_aa: CASSQGQTYGYTF
cdr3_nt: TGTGCCAGCAGCCAAGGGCAGACCTATGGCTACACCTTC

j_call: TRBJ1-5
v_call: TRBV7-2
d_call: -
clone_size: many
cdr3_aa: CASSQRSGLNQPQHF
cdr3_nt: TGTGCCAGCAGTCAGAGAAGTGGGCTAAATCAGCCCCAGCATTTT

j_call: TRBJ1-1
v_call: TRBV18
d_call: -
clone_size: many
cdr3_aa: CASSPFTGRDTEAFF
cdr3_nt: TGTGCCAGCTCACCTTTCACGGGGAGGGACACTGAAGCTTTCTTT

j_call: TRBJ2-3
v_call: TRBV19
d_call: -
clone_size: few
cdr3_aa: CASRVGTDTQYF
cdr3_nt: TGTGCCAGTAGGGTGGGCACAGATACGCAGTATTTT

j_call: TRBJ2-1
v_call: TRBV4-2
d_call: TRBD2
clone_size: few
cdr3_aa: CASTTLPLSHSGGYHEQFF
cdr3_nt: TGTGCCAGCACCACACTCCCCCTAAGCCACAGCGGGGGGTACCATGAGCAGTTCTTC

j_call: TRBJ1-2
v_call: TRBV7-2
d_call: TRBD1
clone_size: -
cdr3_aa: CASSFPGAHGTDGNPNYGYTF
cdr3_nt: TGTGCCAGCAGCTTCCCCGGAGCCCACGGGACAGACGGGAATCCTAACTATGGCTACACCTTC

j_call: TRBJ2-1
v_call: TRBV9
d_call: TRBD2
clone_size: -
cdr3_aa: CASSALAGGTYNEQFF
cdr3_nt: TGTGCCAGCAGCGCCCTAGCGGGGGGGACCTACAATGAGCAGTTCTTC

j_call: TRBJ1-5
v_call: TRBV18
d_call: -
clone_size: few
cdr3_aa: CASSPGNQPQHF
cdr3_nt: TGTGCCAGCTCACCGGGCAATCAGCCCCAGCATTTT